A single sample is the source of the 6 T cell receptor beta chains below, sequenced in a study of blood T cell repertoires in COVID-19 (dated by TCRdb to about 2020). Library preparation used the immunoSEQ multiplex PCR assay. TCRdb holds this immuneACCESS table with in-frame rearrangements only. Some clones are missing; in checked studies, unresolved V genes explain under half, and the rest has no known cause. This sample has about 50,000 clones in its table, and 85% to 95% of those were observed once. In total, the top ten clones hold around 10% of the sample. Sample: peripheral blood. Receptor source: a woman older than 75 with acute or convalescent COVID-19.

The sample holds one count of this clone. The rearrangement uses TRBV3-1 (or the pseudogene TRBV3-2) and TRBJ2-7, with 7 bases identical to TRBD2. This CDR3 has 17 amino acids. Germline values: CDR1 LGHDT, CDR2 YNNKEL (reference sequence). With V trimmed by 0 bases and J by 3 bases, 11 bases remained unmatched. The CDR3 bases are TGTGCCAGCAGCCAAGAAACATGGTCGGGACTATTCTACGAGCAGTACTTC. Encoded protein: CASSQETWSGLFYEQYF.

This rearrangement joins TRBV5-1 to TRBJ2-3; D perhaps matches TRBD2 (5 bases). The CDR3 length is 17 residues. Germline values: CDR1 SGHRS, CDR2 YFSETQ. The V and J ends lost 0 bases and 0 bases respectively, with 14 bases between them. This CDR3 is CASSLAPRGASTDTQYF. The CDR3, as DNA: TGCGCCAGCAGCTTGGCCCCCCGGGGTGCTAGCACAGATACGCAGTATTTT. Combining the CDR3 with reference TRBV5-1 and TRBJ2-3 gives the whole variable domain KAGVTQTPRYLIKTRGQQVTLSCSPISGHRSVSWYQQTPGQGLQFLFEYFSETQRNKGNFPGRFSGRQFSNSRSEMNVSTLELGDSALYLCASSLAPRGASTDTQYFGPGTRLTVL.

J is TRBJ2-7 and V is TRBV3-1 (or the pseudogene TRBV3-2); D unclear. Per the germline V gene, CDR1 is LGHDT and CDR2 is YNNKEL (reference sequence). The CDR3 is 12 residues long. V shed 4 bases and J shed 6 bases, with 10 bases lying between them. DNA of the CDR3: TGTGCCAGCAGCCCCCTAAGCGTCGAGCAGTACTTC. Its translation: CASSPLSVEQYF.

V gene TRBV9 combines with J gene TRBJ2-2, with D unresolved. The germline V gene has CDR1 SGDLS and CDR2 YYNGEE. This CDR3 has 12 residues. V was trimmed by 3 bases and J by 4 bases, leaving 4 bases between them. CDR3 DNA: TGTGCCAGCAGCGCAATCACCGGGGAGCTGTTTTTT. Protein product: CASSAITGELFF.

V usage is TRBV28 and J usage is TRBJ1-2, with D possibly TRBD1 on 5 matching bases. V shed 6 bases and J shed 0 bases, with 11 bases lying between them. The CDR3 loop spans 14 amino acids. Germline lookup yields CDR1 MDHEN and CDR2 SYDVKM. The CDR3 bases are TGTGCCAGCAGGCGTACAGGTTCTAACTATGGCTACACCTTC. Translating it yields CASRRTGSNYGYTF.

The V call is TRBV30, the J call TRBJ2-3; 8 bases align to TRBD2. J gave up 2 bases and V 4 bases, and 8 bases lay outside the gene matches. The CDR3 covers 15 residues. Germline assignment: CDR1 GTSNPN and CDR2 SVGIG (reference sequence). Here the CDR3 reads CAWKGAGLVTDTQYF. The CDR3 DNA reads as TGTGCCTGGAAAGGGGCGGGACTAGTCACAGATACGCAGTATTTT.